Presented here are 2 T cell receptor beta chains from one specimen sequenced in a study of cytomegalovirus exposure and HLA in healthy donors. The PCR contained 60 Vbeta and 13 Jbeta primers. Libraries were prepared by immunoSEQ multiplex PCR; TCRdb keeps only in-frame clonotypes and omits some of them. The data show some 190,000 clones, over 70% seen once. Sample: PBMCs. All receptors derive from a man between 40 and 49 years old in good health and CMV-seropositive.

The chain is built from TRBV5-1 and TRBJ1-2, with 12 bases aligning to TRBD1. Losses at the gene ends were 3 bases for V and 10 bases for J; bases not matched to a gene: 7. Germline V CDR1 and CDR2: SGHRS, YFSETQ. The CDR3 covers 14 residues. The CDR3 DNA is TGCGCCAGCAGCTGGACTGGGACAGGGGGCGACTACACCTTC. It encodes CASSWTGTGGDYTF.

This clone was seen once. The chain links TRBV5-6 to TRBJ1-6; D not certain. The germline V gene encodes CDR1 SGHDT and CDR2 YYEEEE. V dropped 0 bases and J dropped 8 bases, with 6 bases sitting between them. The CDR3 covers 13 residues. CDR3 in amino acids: CASSLESDSPLHF. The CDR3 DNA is TGTGCCAGCAGCTTGGAATCTGATTCACCCCTCCACTTT. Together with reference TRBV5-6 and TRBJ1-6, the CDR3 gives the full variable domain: DAGVTQSPTHLIKTRGQQVTLRCSPKSGHDTVSWYQQALGQGPQFIFQYYEEEERQRGNFPDRFSGHQFPNYSSELNVNALLLGDSALYLCASSLESDSPLHFGNGTRLTVT.